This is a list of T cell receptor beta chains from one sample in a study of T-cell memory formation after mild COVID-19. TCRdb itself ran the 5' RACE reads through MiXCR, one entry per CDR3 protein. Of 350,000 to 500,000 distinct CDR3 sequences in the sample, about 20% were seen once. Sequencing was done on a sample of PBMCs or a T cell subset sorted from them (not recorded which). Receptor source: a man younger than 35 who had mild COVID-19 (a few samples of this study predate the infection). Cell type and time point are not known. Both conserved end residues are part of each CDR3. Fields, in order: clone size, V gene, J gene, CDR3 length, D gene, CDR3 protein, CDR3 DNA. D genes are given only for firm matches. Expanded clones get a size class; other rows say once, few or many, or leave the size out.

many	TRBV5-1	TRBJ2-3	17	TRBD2	CASSLGISGKSTDTQYF	TGCGCCAGCAGCTTGGGGATTAGCGGGAAAAGCACAGATACGCAGTATTTT
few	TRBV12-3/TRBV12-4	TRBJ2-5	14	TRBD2	CASSFGGGKETQYF	TGTGCCAGCAGTTTTGGCGGGGGGAAAGAGACCCAGTACTTC
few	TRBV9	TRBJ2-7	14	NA	CASSEGGFSYEQYF	TGTGCCAGCAGCGAGGGGGGCTTCTCCTACGAGCAGTACTTC
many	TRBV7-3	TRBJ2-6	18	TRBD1	CASSSRTGGSSGANVLTF	TGTGCCAGCAGCTCCCGGACAGGGGGATCCTCTGGGGCCAACGTCCTGACTTTC
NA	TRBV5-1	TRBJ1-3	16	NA	CASSLGYRSSGNTIYF	TGCGCCAGCAGCTTGGGTTACCGGAGCTCTGGAAACACCATATATTTT
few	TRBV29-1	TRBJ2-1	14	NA	CSVEIGPTGNEQFF	TGCAGCGTTGAAATCGGTCCAACGGGTAATGAGCAGTTCTTC
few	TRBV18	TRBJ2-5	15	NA	CASSQTSDSRETQYF	TGTGCCAGCTCACAAACCTCGGACTCTCGAGAGACCCAGTACTTC
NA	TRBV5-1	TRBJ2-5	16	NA	CASSLLGRAQGETQYF	TGCGCCAGCAGCTTGTTGGGCAGAGCCCAGGGAGAGACCCAGTACTTC
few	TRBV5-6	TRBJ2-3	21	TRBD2	CASSLEGHAFGGGAVADTQYF	TGTGCCAGCAGCTTGGAGGGACACGCGTTCGGCGGGGGGGCTGTGGCAGATACGCAGTATTTT
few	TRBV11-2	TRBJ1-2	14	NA	CASAGLWGGDGYTF	TGTGCCAGCGCCGGGCTGTGGGGGGGAGATGGCTACACCTTC
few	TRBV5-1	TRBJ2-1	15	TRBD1	CASSLDRVLVNEQFF	TGCGCCAGCAGCCTGGACAGGGTGCTAGTCAATGAGCAGTTCTTC
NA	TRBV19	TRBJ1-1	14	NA	CASSIDKRRIQAFF	TGTGCCAGTAGTATAGACAAACGTCGGATACAGGCTTTCTTT
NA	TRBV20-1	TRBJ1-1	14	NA	CSAREGEQGGAAFF	TGCAGTGCTAGAGAGGGAGAACAGGGAGGGGCAGCTTTCTTT
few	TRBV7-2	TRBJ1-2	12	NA	CASSLAAGGYTF	TGTGCCAGCAGCTTGGCGGCGGGGGGCTACACCTTC
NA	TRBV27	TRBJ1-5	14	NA	CASSFVGPKGPQHF	TGTGCCAGCAGTTTCGTAGGACCCAAAGGGCCCCAGCATTTT
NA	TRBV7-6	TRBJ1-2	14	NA	CASSPFPGAQGYTF	TGTGCCAGCAGTCCCTTCCCTGGGGCGCAAGGCTACACCTTC
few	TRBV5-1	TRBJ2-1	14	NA	CASSLGGASNEQFF	TGCGCCAGCAGCTTGGGGGGGGCTTCCAATGAGCAGTTCTTC
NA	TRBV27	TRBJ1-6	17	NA	CASSLKGGWAYNSPLHF	TGTGCCAGCAGTTTAAAGGGGGGATGGGCTTATAATTCACCCCTCCACTTT
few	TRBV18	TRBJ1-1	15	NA	CASSPIVSLNTEAFF	TGTGCCAGCTCACCCATCGTCTCATTGAACACTGAAGCTTTCTTT
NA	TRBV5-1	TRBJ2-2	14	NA	CASSLGSYTGELFF	TGCGCCAGCAGCTTGGGGTCCTACACCGGGGAGCTGTTTTTT
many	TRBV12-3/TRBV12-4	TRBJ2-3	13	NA	CASGPWGRDTQYF	TGTGCCAGTGGGCCTTGGGGGCGAGATACGCAGTATTTT
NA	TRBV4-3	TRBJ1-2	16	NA	CASSQDLEVEDYGYTF	TGCGCCAGCAGCCAAGATCTGGAGGTTGAGGACTATGGCTACACCTTC
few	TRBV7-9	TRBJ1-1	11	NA	CASKVGSEAFF	TGTGCCAGCAAAGTGGGCAGTGAAGCTTTCTTT
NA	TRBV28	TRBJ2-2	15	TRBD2	CASSLRLAGAGELFF	TGTGCCAGCAGTTTACGGCTAGCGGGGGCCGGGGAGCTGTTTTTT